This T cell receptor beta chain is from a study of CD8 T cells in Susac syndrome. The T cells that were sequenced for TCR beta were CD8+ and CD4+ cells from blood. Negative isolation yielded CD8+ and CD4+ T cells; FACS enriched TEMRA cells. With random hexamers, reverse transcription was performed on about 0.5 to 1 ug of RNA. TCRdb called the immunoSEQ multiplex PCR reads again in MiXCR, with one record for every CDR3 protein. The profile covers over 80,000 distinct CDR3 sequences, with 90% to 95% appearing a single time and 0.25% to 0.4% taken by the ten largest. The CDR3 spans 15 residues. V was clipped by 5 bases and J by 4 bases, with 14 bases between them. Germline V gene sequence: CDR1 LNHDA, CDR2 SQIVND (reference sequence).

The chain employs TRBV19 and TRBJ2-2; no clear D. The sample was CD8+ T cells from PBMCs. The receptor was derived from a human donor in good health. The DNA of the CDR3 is TGTGCCAGTAGTTTACTCCAGGAACGCACCGGGGAGCTGTTTTTT. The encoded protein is CASSLLQERTGELFF.